The 18 T cell receptor beta chains in this list originate from one sample, sequenced in a study of cytomegalovirus exposure and HLA in healthy donors. In the PCR, 60 Vbeta and 13 Jbeta primers were used. Clones were read by immunoSEQ multiplex PCR, and TCRdb kept only the in-frame ones, dropping some. The table records tens of thousands of clones, around 78% of them present only once. The sample was PBMCs. These receptors were collected from a male donor in good health and CMV-seropositive.

The chain carries TRBV6-5 and TRBJ2-3; possibly TRBD1 for D (5 bases). The CDR3 loop spans 13 amino acids. The germline V gene has CDR1 MNHEY and CDR2 SVGAGI. V lost 7 bases and J lost 2, with 10 bases in between. In DNA, the CDR3 is TGTGCCAGCAAGGGGCTCATCACAGATACGCAGTATTTT. Translating gives CASKGLITDTQYF.

The chain is built from TRBV28 and TRBJ2-6; 7 bases line up with TRBD1. Trimming cost V 6 bases and J 2 bases; bases outside gene matches: 13. The germline V gene encodes CDR1 MDHEN and CDR2 SYDVKM. This CDR3 contains 18 residues. DNA for the CDR3: TGTGCCAGCAGGACCCCGTCGGGACAGCTCGCTGGGGCCAACGTCCTGACTTTC. Its protein product is CASRTPSGQLAGANVLTF.

The chain carries TRBV5-4 and TRBJ2-2; D gene ambiguous. CDR3 length: 14 residues. Germline CDR1 reads SGHNT; CDR2 reads YYREEE (reference sequence). V was clipped by 5 bases and J by 7 bases, with 15 bases between them. The CDR3 DNA reads as TGTGCCAGCAGTCCAGGCCCCGACAACGGGGAGCTGTTTTTT. It is translated as CASSPGPDNGELFF.

The rearrangement links TRBV5-6 to TRBJ1-2; the D is unclear. Germline lookup yields CDR1 SGHDT and CDR2 YYEEEE. The V end lost 7 bases, the J end lost 6 bases, and 16 bases lay between the germline ends. This CDR3 region has 13 residues. The CDR3 DNA sequence: TGTGCCAGCCTAAGTCGAGGGATTAATGGCTACACCTTC. Its translation is CASLSRGINGYTF.

The chain is built from TRBV19 and TRBJ1-2; D remains ambiguous. The CDR3 consists of 12 residues. Per the germline V gene, CDR1 is LNHDA and CDR2 is SQIVND (reference sequence). V dropped 4 bases and J dropped 8 bases, with 11 bases sitting between them. CDR3 loop: CASSSTDGGYTF. The CDR3 nucleotides read TGTGCCAGTAGTAGCACAGACGGAGGCTACACCTTC.

The J gene is TRBJ2-3, the V gene TRBV5-1, with TRBD1 as a possible D gene (6 bases). CDR1 is SGHRS and CDR2 is YFSETQ in the germline V gene. This CDR3 comprises 12 residues. V dropped 3 bases and J dropped 4 bases, with 6 bases sitting between them. The CDR3 coding sequence is TGCGCCAGCAGCTCAGGGGCAGATACGCAGTATTTT. It encodes CASSSGADTQYF.

This clone was counted between two and nine times. The CDR3 nucleotides read TGTGCCAGCAGTCTAGAACTCTCGACCTACGAGCAGTACTTC. It yields the protein CASSLELSTYEQYF. The chain carries TRBV28 and TRBJ2-7, with unresolved D. V was trimmed by 5 bases and J by 2 bases, leaving 13 bases between them. CDR1 is MDHEN, CDR2 SYDVKM, per germline. The CDR3 has 14 residues.

This clone is termed medium-sized. The rearrangement links TRBV21-1 to TRBJ1-1; the table's D call TRBD1 went unverified against the DNA. TRBV21-1 is assigned pseudogene status. This CDR3 has 14 residues. CDR3 DNA sequence: TGTGCCAGCAGGTCGGACAGGACCAACACTGAAGCTTTCTTT. Encoded protein: CASRSDRTNTEAFF.

The table lists this clone with a few counts. The chain couples TRBV27 to TRBJ2-7; maybe TRBD1 (7 bases). The length of the CDR3 is 13 residues. Between the trimmed V and J ends, which lost 7 bases and 5 bases, there was a span of 15 bases. CDR1 is MNHEY, CDR2 SMNVEV, per germline (reference sequence). CDR3 amino acids: CASMDSGGHEQYF. CDR3 DNA: TGTGCCAGCATGGACTCAGGGGGGCACGAGCAGTACTTC.

In this sample, this clone turned up a few times. The chain couples TRBV5-1 to TRBJ2-1, with 16 bases identical to TRBD2. Unmatched junction bases numbered 9, after V lost 3 bases and J lost 9 bases. Germline V gives CDR1 SGHRS, CDR2 YFSETQ. CDR3 length: 17 residues. This CDR3 reads CASSSDPGLAGGLEQFF. The CDR3 region has the DNA TGCGCCAGCAGCTCCGATCCGGGACTAGCGGGGGGGCTTGAGCAGTTCTTC.

J is TRBJ2-5 and V is TRBV6-1; 12 positions agree with TRBD2. Looked up from germline, CDR1 is MNHNS and CDR2 is SASEGT. The trim removed 4 bases at V and 5 bases at J, leaving 8 bases unmatched. This CDR3 comprises 16 residues. CDR3 nucleotides: TGTGCCAGCAGTGTGGCTAGCGGGAGGGCCGGGGAGACCCAGTACTTC. Translating it yields CASSVASGRAGETQYF.

In regard to this clone: Within the sample, other DNA sequences also encode this same CDR3. The rearrangement joins TRBV7-7 to TRBJ2-1, with TRBD2 matching over 11 bases. V lost 5 bases to trimming and J lost 7 bases; unmatched junction nucleotides: 10. Germline CDR1 and CDR2: SSHAT and FNYEAQ (reference sequence). The length of the CDR3 is 16 residues. CDR3 nucleotides: TGTGCCAGCAGCCCGAGACTAGCGGGATTGTCGAATGAGCAGTTCTTC. This encodes CASSPRLAGLSNEQFF. The entire variable domain, with the rest obtained from reference TRBV7-7 and TRBJ2-1, is as follows: GAGVSQSPRYKVTKRGQDVTLRCDPISSHATLYWYQQALGQGPEFLTYFNYEAQPDKSGLPSDRFSAERPEGSISTLTIQRTEQRDSAMYRCASSPRLAGLSNEQFFGPGTRLTVL.

This chain joins TRBV2 and TRBJ1-4, with D uncertain. The CDR3 covers 15 residues. The V end lost 2 bases, the J end lost 8 bases, and 15 bases lay between the germline ends. Germline CDR1 reads SNHLY; CDR2 reads FYNNEI. The CDR3 is CASSETGLVREKLFF. The DNA for the CDR3 is TGTGCCAGCAGTGAAACCGGGTTGGTTAGGGAAAAACTGTTTTTT.

V usage is TRBV27 and J usage is TRBJ2-3, with 10 bases aligning to TRBD2. Trimming cost V 5 bases and J 2 bases; bases outside gene matches: 7. This CDR3 has 16 residues. Germline V gives CDR1 MNHEY, CDR2 SMNVEV (reference sequence). The CDR3 reads CASSPQRGGDTDTQYF. The CDR3 DNA reads as TGTGCCAGCAGTCCTCAGCGGGGGGGAGACACAGATACGCAGTATTTT.

The CDR3 region is CASSASDFSYNEQFF. CDR3 bases: TGTGCCAGCAGCGCATCGGACTTCTCCTACAATGAGCAGTTCTTC. The chain carries TRBV9 and TRBJ2-1; TRBD2 might be the D (5 bases). CDR3 size: 15 residues. Germline V lookup: CDR1 SGDLS, CDR2 YYNGEE. V was trimmed by 3 bases and J by 0 bases, leaving 10 bases between them. Together with reference TRBV9 and TRBJ2-1, the CDR3 gives the full variable domain: DSGVTQTPKHLITATGQRVTLRCSPRSGDLSVYWYQQSLDQGLQFLIQYYNGEERAKGNILERFSAQQFPDLHSELNLSSLELGDSALYFCASSASDFSYNEQFFGPGTRLTVL.

The genes are TRBV4-1 and TRBJ2-1, with 7 bases aligning to TRBD1. The CDR3 totals 16 residues. Germline-derived CDR1 and CDR2 are MGHRA and YSYEKL. The ends lost 3 bases at V and 0 bases at J; junction bases unmatched: 5. In DNA, the CDR3 is TGCGCCAGCAGCCAGGACGACAGGGACTCCTACAATGAGCAGTTCTTC. Encoded protein: CASSQDDRDSYNEQFF.

This chain connects TRBV28 to TRBJ2-1; 11 nucleotides match TRBD1. Germline V lookup: CDR1 MDHEN, CDR2 SYDVKM. CDR3 length: 13 amino acids. The V gene end was trimmed by 6 bases and the J gene end by 9 bases; junction bases not matched to a gene: 4. The CDR3 DNA sequence: TGTGCCAGCAGGGGACAGGGGGAGGGTGAGCAGTTCTTC. It encodes CASRGQGEGEQFF.

V usage is TRBV23-1 and J usage is TRBJ2-7; the match to TRBD2 covers 8 bases. TRBV23-1 is an open reading frame, and its role is uncertain. The CDR3 contains 15 residues. The V and J ends lost 7 bases and 4 bases, in that order; junction bases with no gene match: 12. The CDR3 sequence is CASTTGGKGGYEQYF. The CDR3 DNA is TGCGCCAGCACAACGGGGGGGAAGGGGGGTTACGAGCAGTACTTC.